A selection of T cell receptor beta chains follows, all from one sample in a study of CD8 T cells in ankylosing spondylitis. Using its own MiXCR run on the 5' RACE reads, TCRdb lists one record per CDR3 protein. The top ten hold approximately 3.4% of the sample, which has 100,000 to 150,000 distinct CDR3 sequences, 7% to 10% seen once. Source material: blood, either unsorted or a sorted T cell fraction (not recorded which). These receptors were taken from a male donor with ankylosing spondylitis or in good health (not recorded which). Each CDR3 is given with its conserved first and last residue. The order of the fields is J gene, clone size, D gene, V gene, CDR3 protein, CDR3 DNA. D genes are given only for firm matches. The size of a clone is reported for some rows only, either as once, few or many, or as a class for expanded clones.

TRBJ2-2 | many | TRBD1 | TRBV4-3 | CASSQDVTGGWTGELFF | TGCGCCAGCAGCCAAGATGTCACAGGGGGATGGACCGGGGAGCTGTTTTTT
TRBJ2-7 | many | NA | TRBV12-3/TRBV12-4 | CASSPGPANEQYF | TGTGCCAGCAGTCCCGGGCCTGCGAACGAGCAGTACTTC
TRBJ2-4 | many | TRBD2 | TRBV10-3 | CAISDGASGNIQYF | TGTGCCATCAGTGATGGGGCTAGCGGCAACATTCAGTACTTC
TRBJ2-1 | many | NA | TRBV20-1 | CSARGHEQFF | TGCAGTGCTAGAGGACATGAGCAGTTCTTC
TRBJ2-7 | few | TRBD2 | TRBV28 | CASSLRTSGTIYEQYF | TGTGCCAGCAGTCTACGGACTAGCGGGACCATCTACGAGCAGTACTTC
TRBJ1-2 | few | NA | TRBV25-1 | CASSVQGRSYTF | TGTGCCAGCAGCGTCCAGGGTAGGAGCTACACCTTC
TRBJ2-5 | many | NA | TRBV20-1 | CSARESGLSETQYF | TGCAGTGCTAGAGAATCCGGCCTATCAGAGACCCAGTACTTC
TRBJ2-7 | many | NA | TRBV27 | CASSTRSYEQYF | TGTGCCAGCAGTACGAGGTCCTACGAGCAGTACTTC
TRBJ2-3 | once | NA | TRBV7-2 | CAAPRGYTQYF | TGTGCCGCCCCGCGAGGGTATACGCAGTATTTT
TRBJ2-5 | NA | NA | TRBV19 | CASSGGLRETQYF | TGTGCCAGTAGCGGGGGGCTGCGAGAGACCCAGTACTTC
TRBJ2-3 | many | TRBD2 | TRBV11-1 | CASSTQAGAGDTQYF | TGTGCCAGCAGCACCCAAGCGGGAGCAGGAGATACGCAGTATTTT
TRBJ2-2 | NA | NA | TRBV6-2/TRBV6-3 | CASSTNLNTGELFF | TGTGCCAGCAGCACCAATCTGAACACCGGGGAGCTGTTTTTT
TRBJ2-5 | many | NA | TRBV20-1 | CSASKETQYF | TGCAGTGCTAGTAAGGAGACCCAGTACTTC
TRBJ2-3 | many | NA | TRBV20-1 | CSPGYTDTQYF | TGCAGTCCCGGATACACAGATACGCAGTATTTT
TRBJ2-3 | many | TRBD2 | TRBV6-4 | CASSEALAGGADTQYF | TGTGCCAGCAGTGAGGCGCTAGCGGGAGGGGCAGATACGCAGTATTTT
TRBJ2-7 | NA | NA | TRBV4-1 | CASSQDPGRGTYEQYF | TGCGCCAGCAGCCAAGATCCGGGCAGGGGTACCTACGAGCAGTACTTC
TRBJ2-3 | many | NA | TRBV20-1 | CSASGLAGGADTQYF | TGCAGTGCTAGCGGACTAGCAGGGGGGGCAGATACGCAGTATTTT
TRBJ2-5 | NA | TRBD1 | TRBV5-1 | CASSLGTGKRAQYF | TGCGCCAGCAGCCTCGGGACAGGAAAGCGGGCCCAGTACTTC